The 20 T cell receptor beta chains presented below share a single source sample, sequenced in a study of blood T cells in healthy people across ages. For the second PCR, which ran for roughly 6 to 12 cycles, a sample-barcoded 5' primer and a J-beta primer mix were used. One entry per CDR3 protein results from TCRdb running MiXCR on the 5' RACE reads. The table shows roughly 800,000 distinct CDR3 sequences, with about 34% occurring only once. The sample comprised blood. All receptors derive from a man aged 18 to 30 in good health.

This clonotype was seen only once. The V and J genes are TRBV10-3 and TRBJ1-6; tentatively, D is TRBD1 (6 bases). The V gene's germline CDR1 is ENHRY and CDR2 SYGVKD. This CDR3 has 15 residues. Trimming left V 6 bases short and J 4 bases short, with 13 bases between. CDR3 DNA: TGTGCCATCAGCCCGGACAGTCCTTATAATTCACCCCTCCACTTT. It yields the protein CAISPDSPYNSPLHF.

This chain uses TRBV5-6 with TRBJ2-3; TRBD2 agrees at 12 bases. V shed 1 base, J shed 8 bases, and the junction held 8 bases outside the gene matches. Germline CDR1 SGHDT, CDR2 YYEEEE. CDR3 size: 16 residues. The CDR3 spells CASSLTTSGRGGTQYF. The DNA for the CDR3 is TGTGCCAGCAGCTTGACGACTAGCGGGAGAGGAGGTACGCAGTATTTT.

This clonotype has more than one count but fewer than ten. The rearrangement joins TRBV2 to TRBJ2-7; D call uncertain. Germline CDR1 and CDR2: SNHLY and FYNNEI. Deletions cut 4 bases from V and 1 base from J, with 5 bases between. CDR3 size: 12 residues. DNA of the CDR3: TGTGCCAGCAGTGTACGTTCCTACGAGCAGTACTTC. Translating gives CASSVRSYEQYF.

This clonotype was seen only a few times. The CDR3 loop reads CSALTGGAKPQHF. Written as DNA, the CDR3 is TGCAGTGCCTTGACAGGGGGCGCGAAGCCCCAGCATTTT. The gene calls are TRBV20-1 and TRBJ1-5; 10 bases line up with TRBD1. CDR3 length: 13 amino acids. The J segment lost 8 bases and the V segment lost 6 bases, leaving 7 bases of the junction unmatched. CDR1 and CDR2 (germline): DFQATT, SNEGSKA (reference sequence).

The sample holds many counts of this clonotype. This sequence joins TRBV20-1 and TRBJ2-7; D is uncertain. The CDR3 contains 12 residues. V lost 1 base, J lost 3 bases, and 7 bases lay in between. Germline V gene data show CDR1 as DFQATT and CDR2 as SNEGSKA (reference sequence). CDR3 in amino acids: CSARVTDYEQYF. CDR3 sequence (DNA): TGCAGTGCTAGAGTAACAGACTACGAGCAGTACTTC.

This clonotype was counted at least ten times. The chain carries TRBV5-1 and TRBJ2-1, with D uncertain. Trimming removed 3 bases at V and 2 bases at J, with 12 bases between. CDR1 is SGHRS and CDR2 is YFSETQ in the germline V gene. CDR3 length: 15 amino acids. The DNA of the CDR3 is TGCGCCAGCAGCTCCGGTTCCCAGACCTACAATGAGCAGTTCTTC. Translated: CASSSGSQTYNEQFF.

As DNA, the CDR3 is TGTGCCAGCAGTTGGGGGGAGTACACTGAAGCTTTCTTT. This codes for CASSWGEYTEAFF. The chain couples TRBV12-3 or TRBV12-4 to TRBJ1-1, with D maybe TRBD1 (5 bases). The CDR3 has 13 amino acids. V was trimmed by 4 bases and J by 3 bases, leaving 9 bases between them.

CDR3 residues: CASSWAAAGEQFF. The DNA for the CDR3 is TGCGCCAGCAGCTGGGCCGCGGCAGGTGAGCAGTTCTTC. The chain carries TRBV5-1 and TRBJ2-1; D gene unclear. The germline CDR1 and CDR2 sequences are SGHRS and YFSETQ. This CDR3 has 13 amino acids. Deletions cut 3 bases from V and 9 bases from J, with 13 bases between.

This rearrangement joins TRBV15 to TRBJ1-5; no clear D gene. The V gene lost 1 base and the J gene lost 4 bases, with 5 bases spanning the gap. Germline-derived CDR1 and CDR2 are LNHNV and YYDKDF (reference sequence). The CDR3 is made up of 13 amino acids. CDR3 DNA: TGTGCCACCAGCAGAGGTTGGAATCAGCCCCAGCATTTT. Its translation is CATSRGWNQPQHF.

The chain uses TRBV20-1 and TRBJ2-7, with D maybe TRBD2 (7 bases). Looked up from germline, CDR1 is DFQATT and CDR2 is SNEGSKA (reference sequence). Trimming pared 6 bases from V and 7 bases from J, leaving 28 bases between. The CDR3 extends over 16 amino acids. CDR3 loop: CSAYRGGGSSYNEQYF. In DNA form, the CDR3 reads TGCAGTGCCTACCGGGGAGGGGGTAGCTCCTACAATGAGCAGTACTTC.

This CDR3 is CSARSLAGVGEQYF. In nucleotides, the CDR3 is TGCAGTGCTAGATCACTAGCGGGAGTGGGCGAGCAGTACTTC. V is TRBV20-1 and J is TRBJ2-7, with 11 bases that match TRBD2. Germline assignment: CDR1 DFQATT and CDR2 SNEGSKA (reference sequence). The junction had 6 bases not matched to a gene; V was cut back by 2 bases and J by 6 bases. This CDR3 is built from 14 residues.

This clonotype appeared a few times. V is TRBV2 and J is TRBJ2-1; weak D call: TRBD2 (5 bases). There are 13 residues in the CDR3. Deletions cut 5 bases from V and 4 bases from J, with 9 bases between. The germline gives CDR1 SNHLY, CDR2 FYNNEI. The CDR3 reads CASSRGLYNEQFF. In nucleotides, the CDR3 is TGTGCCAGCAGTCGAGGACTGTACAATGAGCAGTTCTTC. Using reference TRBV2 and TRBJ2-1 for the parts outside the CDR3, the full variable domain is EPEVTQTPSHQVTQMGQEVILRCVPISNHLYFYWYRQILGQKVEFLVSFYNNEISEKSEIFDDQFSVERPDGSNFTLKIRSTKLEDSAMYFCASSRGLYNEQFFGPGTRLTVL.

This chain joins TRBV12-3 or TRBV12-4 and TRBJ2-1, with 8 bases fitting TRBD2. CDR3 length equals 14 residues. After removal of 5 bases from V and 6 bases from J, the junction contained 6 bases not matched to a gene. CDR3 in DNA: TGTGCCAGCAGTCCGGCCACTAGCGGCAATGAGCAGTTCTTC. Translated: CASSPATSGNEQFF.

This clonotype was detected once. In DNA form, the CDR3 reads TGTGCCAGCAGCCAGGGAAGGACTAGCGGACATGGCTACAATGAGCAGTACTTC. Amino acids: CASSQGRTSGHGYNEQYF. The V gene is TRBV3-1, the J gene TRBJ2-7; 10 bases map to TRBD2. There are 18 residues in the CDR3. Germline CDR1 is LGHDT and CDR2 is YNNKEL (reference sequence). V was clipped by 3 bases and J by 7 bases; unmatched bases: 18.

CDR3 bases: TGTGCCAGCAGCTCGGGGCTGACAGGGATTGATTTAAACACTGAAGCTTTCTTT. Amino acid sequence: CASSSGLTGIDLNTEAFF. This chain links TRBV6-1 with TRBJ1-1, with 7 bases matching TRBD1. The trim removed 6 bases at V and 2 bases at J, leaving 18 bases unmatched. This CDR3 contains 18 residues. The germline gives CDR1 MNHNS, CDR2 SASEGT.

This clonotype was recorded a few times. CDR3 coding DNA: TGTGCCAGCAGCTCCACCGCCCCAATTCTTACAAGCTCCTATAATTCACCCCTCCACTTT. Protein sequence: CASSSTAPILTSSYNSPLHF. The rearrangement uses TRBV7-2 and TRBJ1-6; D gene unclear. Trimming took off 4 bases at V and 0 bases at J, with 22 bases between the two ends. Germline V lookup: CDR1 SGHTA, CDR2 FQGNSA. The CDR3 has 20 amino acids.

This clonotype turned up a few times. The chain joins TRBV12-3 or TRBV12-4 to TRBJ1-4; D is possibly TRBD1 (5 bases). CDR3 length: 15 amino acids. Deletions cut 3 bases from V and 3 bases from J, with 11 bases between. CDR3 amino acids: CASSFSLGANEKLFF. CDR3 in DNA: TGTGCCAGCAGTTTTTCTTTGGGGGCTAATGAAAAACTGTTTTTT.

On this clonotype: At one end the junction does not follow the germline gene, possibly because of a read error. This chain's CDR3 is CVSSLTPGGAGQPQHF. The CDR3 bases are TGTGTCAGCAGTCTAACTCCAGGGGGCGCAGGACAGCCCCAGCATTTT. This chain uses TRBV28 with TRBJ1-5; 8 nucleotides align to TRBD1. This CDR3 contains 16 residues. CDR1 is MDHEN and CDR2 is SYDVKM in the germline V gene.

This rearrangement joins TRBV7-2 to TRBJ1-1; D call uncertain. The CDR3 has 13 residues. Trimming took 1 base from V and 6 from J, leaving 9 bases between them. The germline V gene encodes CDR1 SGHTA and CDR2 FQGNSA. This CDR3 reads CASSLDEGAEAFF. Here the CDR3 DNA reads TGTGCCAGCAGCTTAGACGAGGGCGCTGAAGCTTTCTTT. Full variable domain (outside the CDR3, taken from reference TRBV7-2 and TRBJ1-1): GAGVSQSPSNKVTEKGKDVELRCDPISGHTALYWYRQSLGQGLEFLIYFQGNSAPDKSGLPSDRFSAERTGGSVSTLTIQRTQQEDSAVYLCASSLDEGAEAFFGQGTRLTVV.

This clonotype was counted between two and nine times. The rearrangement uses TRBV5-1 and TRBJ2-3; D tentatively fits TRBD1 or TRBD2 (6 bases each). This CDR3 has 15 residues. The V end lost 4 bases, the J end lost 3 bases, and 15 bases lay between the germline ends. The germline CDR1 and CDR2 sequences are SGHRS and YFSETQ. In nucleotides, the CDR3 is TGCGCCAGCAGCCCGTCGGGGGCTTGGACAGATACGCAGTATTTT. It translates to CASSPSGAWTDTQYF.